This TCR beta chain is drawn from a study of blood T cell repertoires in COVID-19. Study-wide context: Sample material is recorded as cDNA or gDNA derived from T cells, B-cell-depleted T cells, or PBMCs.

V gave up 0 bases and J gave up 0 bases, with 6 bases separating them. From germline, CDR1 is LNHNV and CDR2 YYDKDF (reference sequence). CDR3 size: 14 residues. In the authors' methods: Using reference gene primer amplification, nucleated cell counts were estimated. This table comes from immunoSEQ multiplex PCR, and its TCRdb copy is limited to in-frame clones, with some not included. V, J and clone size derive from that table, while D and trimming were established from the DNA sequence. The sample includes under 150,000 clones, roughly four fifths of them seen just once. The clonotype was recovered from a human donor in a cohort sampled during active COVID-19. V gene TRBV15 combines with J gene TRBJ2-7; D is uncertain. The sample consisted of peripheral blood. The DNA of the CDR3 is TGTGCCACCAGCAGAGATTTAAACTCCTACGAGCAGTACTTC. Protein: CATSRDLNSYEQYF.